The 10 T cell receptor beta chains listed next were all sequenced from one sample in a study of shared T cell receptors in the human thymus (dated by TCRdb to the early 2020s). Receptor amplification or capture employed the immunoSEQ multiplex PCR assay. This immuneACCESS table, as held by TCRdb, lists in-frame sequences with V and J called but not all clones. Of the missing ones, under half trace to an unresolved V gene in checked studies; the others have no known cause. Recorded for this sample are about 730,000 clones; 80% to 90% of them occurred a single time. The top ten hold more than 0.008% of the sample. These data are also associated with another study on human thymus T cells.

The source material was thymocytes. All receptors come from a girl under three years old with a congenital heart defect. Donor details come from another sample of the same person, matched by shared clones.

The V gene is TRBV19, the J gene TRBJ1-1; D gene ambiguous. V lost 3 bases, J lost 4 bases, and 12 bases lay in between. CDR1 LNHDA and CDR2 SQIVND come from the germline V gene (reference sequence). The length of the CDR3 is 14 residues. CDR3 region: CASSMADLGTEAFF. The CDR3 nucleotides read TGTGCCAGTAGTATGGCAGATCTAGGCACTGAAGCTTTCTTT.

V gene TRBV15 combines with J gene TRBJ1-1; 9 nucleotides match TRBD1. There are 14 residues in the CDR3. Germline assignment: CDR1 LNHNV and CDR2 YYDKDF (reference sequence). Trimming removed 3 bases from V and 6 bases from J; junction bases left unmatched: 5. The CDR3 DNA follows: TGTGCCACCAGCAGCGGACAGGGGATTCCTGAAGCTTTCTTT. It codes for CATSSGQGIPEAFF.

V is TRBV28 and J is TRBJ1-1; no clear D gene. V lost 6 bases, J lost 6 bases, and 20 bases lay in between. The CDR3 has 15 amino acids. Germline V lookup: CDR1 MDHEN, CDR2 SYDVKM. CDR3 bases: TGTGCCAGCAGCCCTAAGCGGGGTATCTGTCCTGAAGCTTTCTTT. This translates into CASSPKRGICPEAFF. Supplemented by reference TRBV28 and TRBJ1-1, the full variable domain reads DVKVTQSSRYLVKRTGEKVFLECVQDMDHENMFWYRQDPGLGLRLIYFSYDVKMKEKGDIPEGYSVSREKKERFSLILESASTNQTSMYLCASSPKRGICPEAFFGQGTRLTVV.

This clone turned up a few times. This chain uses TRBV5-4 with TRBJ2-5; no clear D. Trimming shortened V by 4 bases and J by 5 bases, and 21 bases separated the two germline ends. Germline V gene data show CDR1 as SGHNT and CDR2 as YYREEE (reference sequence). The CDR3 covers 16 residues. As DNA, the CDR3 is TGTGCCAGCAGCCTCAGTCGGGTAGTCTCAATGGAGACCCAGTACTTC. It encodes CASSLSRVVSMETQYF.

V usage is TRBV4-3 and J usage is TRBJ1-2; a possible D gene is TRBD1 (6 bases). CDR1 is LGHNA, CDR2 YSLEER, per germline. V shed 2 bases and J shed 10 bases, with 23 bases lying between them. This CDR3 comprises 16 residues. CDR3 in DNA: TGCGCCAGCAGCCAACCTCACAACCCCGACAGGATCGACTACACCTTC. Translation: CASSQPHNPDRIDYTF.

The chain links TRBV7-2 to TRBJ2-7, with 13 bases fitting TRBD2. CDR3 length: 19 residues. V was pared by 4 bases and J by 0 bases, with 12 bases of the junction left unmatched. Per the germline V gene, CDR1 is SGHTA and CDR2 is FQGNSA. The DNA of the CDR3 is TGTGCCAGCAGCTCACGACCGGGACTAGCGGGGAAAGGCTCCTACGAGCAGTACTTC. Encoded protein: CASSSRPGLAGKGSYEQYF. Supplemented by reference TRBV7-2 and TRBJ2-7, the full variable domain reads GAGVSQSPSNKVTEKGKDVELRCDPISGHTALYWYRQSLGQGLEFLIYFQGNSAPDKSGLPSDRFSAERTGGSVSTLTIQRTQQEDSAVYLCASSSRPGLAGKGSYEQYFGPGTRLTVT.

The chain has TRBV4-3 and TRBJ2-2; 9 bases fit TRBD2. Germline trimming cut 4 bases from V and 6 bases from J; bases unmatched to any gene: 6. The CDR3 length is 15 residues. Per germline, CDR1 LGHNA and CDR2 YSLEER. CDR3 in amino acids: CASSRGLAQAGELFF. The CDR3 DNA sequence: TGCGCCAGCAGCCGGGGACTAGCTCAGGCCGGGGAGCTGTTTTTT.

The chain recombines TRBV2 with TRBJ1-5; D possibly corresponds to TRBD1 (6 bases). The CDR3 loop spans 16 amino acids. The V end lost 2 bases, the J end lost 7 bases, and 18 bases lay between the germline ends. CDR1 is SNHLY, CDR2 FYNNEI, per germline. In DNA, the CDR3 is TGTGCCAGCAGTGAAAAACAGGGCGGGCCGGGGCAGCCCCAGCATTTT. It specifies CASSEKQGGPGQPQHF.

This chain joins TRBV6-1 and TRBJ2-1; perhaps TRBD1 as D (6 bases). The CDR3 sequence is 15 residues long. The germline CDR1 and CDR2 sequences are MNHNS and SASEGT. Trimming removed 7 bases from V and 3 bases from J, with 16 bases in between. The CDR3 loop reads CASNPRTVLYNEQFF. CDR3 sequence (DNA): TGTGCCAGCAACCCCAGGACAGTCCTCTACAATGAGCAGTTCTTC.

This clone was found a few times. V is TRBV5-6 and J is TRBJ1-3; D is possibly TRBD1 (5 bases). Germline V lookup: CDR1 SGHDT, CDR2 YYEEEE. V was pared by 0 bases and J by 3 bases, with 13 bases between. The CDR3 is 16 residues long. This CDR3 reads CASSLVCPGGGNTIYF. Written as DNA, the CDR3 is TGTGCCAGCAGCTTGGTTTGTCCGGGGGGTGGAAACACCATATATTTT.